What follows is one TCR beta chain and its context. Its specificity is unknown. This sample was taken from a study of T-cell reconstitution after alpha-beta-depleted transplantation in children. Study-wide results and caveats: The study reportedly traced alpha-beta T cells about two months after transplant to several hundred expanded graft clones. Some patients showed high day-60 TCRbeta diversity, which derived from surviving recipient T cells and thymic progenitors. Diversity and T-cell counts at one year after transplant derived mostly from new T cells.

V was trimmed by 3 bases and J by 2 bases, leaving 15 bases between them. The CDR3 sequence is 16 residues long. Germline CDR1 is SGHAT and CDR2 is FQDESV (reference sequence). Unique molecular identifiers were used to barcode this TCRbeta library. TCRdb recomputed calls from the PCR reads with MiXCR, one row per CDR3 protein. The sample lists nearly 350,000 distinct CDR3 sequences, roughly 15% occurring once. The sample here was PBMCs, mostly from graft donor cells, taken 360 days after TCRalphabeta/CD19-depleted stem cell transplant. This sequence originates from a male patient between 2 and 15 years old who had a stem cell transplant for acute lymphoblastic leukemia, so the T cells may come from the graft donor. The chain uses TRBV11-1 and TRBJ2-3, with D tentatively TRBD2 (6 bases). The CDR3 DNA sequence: TGTGCCAGCAGCTTCCGACTAGGAAGGGTCACAGATACGCAGTATTTT. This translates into CASSFRLGRVTDTQYF.